This TCR beta chain was recorded in a study of cytomegalovirus exposure and HLA in healthy donors. About the study: It was reported in a later analysis that the 120 validation repertoires used the same platform as the approximately 600 first-cohort repertoires.

Profiled with immunoSEQ multiplex PCR; TCRdb holds only in-frame clones, not every one. The sample carries some 140,000 clones, 75% to 90% recorded once. The donors were members of the validation cohort comprising approximately 120 subjects, separate from the approximately 700-subject first cohort. The CDR3 has 17 residues. V lost 4 bases to trimming and J lost 1 base; unmatched junction nucleotides: 9. Germline V gene sequence: CDR1 SGHTA, CDR2 FQGNSA. The receptor was derived from a man between 18 and 29 years old in good health and CMV-seropositive. The material sequenced was PBMCs. This rearrangement joins TRBV7-2 to TRBJ2-1; 8 bases agree with TRBD2. DNA of the CDR3: TGTGCCAGCAGCTCAGGAGGTCCTAGCGGGTCCTACAATGAGCAGTTCTTC. Its protein is CASSSGGPSGSYNEQFF.